The source of this T cell receptor beta chain is a study of identifying expanded T cells in peripheral blood. Comment on this clone: Its antigen is still unknown.

V lost 6 bases, J lost 2 bases, and 3 bases stayed unmatched. This CDR3 has 16 amino acids. The V gene's germline CDR1 is MNHEY and CDR2 SMNVEV (reference sequence). Healthy donors had no documented immune events, such as infections, while sampled. Assay: immunoSEQ multiplex PCR; the TCRdb copy retains only in-frame clones and omits some. The sample has approximately 97,000 clones; approximately 90% are singletons. General observations from the study: Differentially abundant clones: roughly 1.2 between replicates, 16.4 at about 13 days, approximately 19 at four.

The sequence came from a person aged 18-70 years in good health. The chain joins TRBV27 to TRBJ2-6, with 11 bases identical to TRBD2. Sequences were obtained from blood. The CDR3 nucleotides read TGTGCCAGCAGACTAGCGGGAGCAACTGGGGCCAACGTCCTGACTTTC. It specifies CASRLAGATGANVLTF.